The 12 T cell receptor beta chains presented below share a single source sample, sequenced in a study of T cell responses to AZD1222 COVID-19 vaccine. Libraries were prepared by immunoSEQ multiplex PCR; TCRdb keeps only in-frame clonotypes and omits some of them. The sample has under 150,000 clones, approximately 90% seen once. Material: peripheral blood, obtained 28 days after the second AZD1222 dose. These receptors originate from an adult who received the AZD1222 COVID-19 vaccine.

The chain couples TRBV19 to TRBJ1-5; tentative D call: TRBD1 (6 bases). Germline V CDR1 and CDR2: LNHDA, SQIVND (reference sequence). The length of the CDR3 is 16 residues. V was pared by 5 bases and J by 5 bases, with 19 bases between. The CDR3 DNA sequence: TGTGCCAGTAGTGCGATACAGGGTGGGCTGCATCAGCCCCAGCATTTT. Protein sequence: CASSAIQGGLHQPQHF.

V and J are TRBV6-5 and TRBJ2-1; 7 bases align to TRBD2. CDR1 MNHEY and CDR2 SVGAGI come from the germline V gene. The CDR3 consists of 16 residues. V gave up 0 bases and J gave up 9 bases; unmatched junction bases: 11. The CDR3 sequence: CASSYSRTRAAGEQFF. The CDR3 nucleotides are TGTGCCAGCAGTTACTCGAGGACTAGAGCGGCGGGTGAGCAGTTCTTC.

V and J are TRBV7-2 and TRBJ2-3; 10 bases map to TRBD2. Germline CDR1 is SGHTA and CDR2 is FQGNSA. The J segment lost 6 bases and the V segment lost 1 base, leaving 7 bases of the junction unmatched. The CDR3 runs 16 residues. DNA of the CDR3: TGTGCCAGCAGCTTAGTTCCTAGCGGGGGATTTGATACGCAGTATTTT. Protein product: CASSLVPSGGFDTQYF.

The genes are TRBV10-3 and TRBJ1-1, with D perhaps TRBD1 (6 bases). This CDR3 is 16 amino acids long. The germline V gene encodes CDR1 ENHRY and CDR2 SYGVKD. V was shortened by 3 bases and J by 5 bases, with 19 bases between the two germline ends. The CDR3 region is CAISEGGGLGRTEAFF. The CDR3, as DNA: TGTGCCATCAGTGAAGGGGGGGGCCTAGGAAGAACTGAAGCTTTCTTT.

This clone was counted a few times. V and J are TRBV27 and TRBJ1-1; D is perhaps TRBD1 (6 bases). The germline V gene has CDR1 MNHEY and CDR2 SMNVEV (reference sequence). V lost 4 bases and J 3 bases, leaving 21 bases between the germline ends. CDR3 size: 17 residues. The CDR3 reads CASSSRGPTGFDTEAFF. CDR3 bases: TGTGCCAGCAGTTCGAGGGGCCCTACAGGGTTTGACACTGAAGCTTTCTTT.

This sequence joins TRBV19 and TRBJ2-3, with TRBD2 matching 7 bases. V was clipped by 3 bases and J by 4 bases; unmatched bases: 4. This CDR3 is 14 amino acids long. The germline V gene encodes CDR1 LNHDA and CDR2 SQIVND (reference sequence). The CDR3 sequence: CASSMGGTADTQYF. The CDR3 nucleotides are TGTGCCAGTAGTATGGGAGGGACTGCAGATACGCAGTATTTT.

The chain couples TRBV6-4 to TRBJ1-6; D possibly corresponds to TRBD1 (6 bases). CDR3 length: 20 residues. Looked up from germline, CDR1 is MRHNA and CDR2 is SNTAGT. Trimming left V 0 bases short and J 4 bases short, with 22 bases between. CDR3 residues: CASSDSGAGEGGGYNSPLHF. Written as DNA, the CDR3 is TGTGCCAGCAGTGACTCGGGGGCTGGGGAGGGCGGTGGGTATAATTCACCCCTCCACTTT.

This rearrangement joins TRBV5-6 to TRBJ1-1, with 7 bases identical to TRBD1. The CDR3 sequence is 11 residues long. In germline, CDR1 is SGHDT, CDR2 YYEEEE. V lost 3 bases and J lost 11; bases outside the gene matches: 4. The CDR3 DNA reads as TGTGCCAGCAGCTCAGGGGGATCGGCTTTCTTT. Its protein is CASSSGGSAFF.

The gene calls are TRBV11-2 and TRBJ1-4; tentative D call: TRBD1 (5 bases). The CDR3 runs 16 residues. Germline lookup yields CDR1 SGHAT and CDR2 FQNNGV. Trimming removed 4 bases at V and 1 base at J, with 13 bases between. The CDR3 nucleotides are TGTGCCAGCAGCTCGATGGGGGTGGAAACTAATGAAAAACTGTTTTTT. Its protein product is CASSSMGVETNEKLFF.

The J gene is TRBJ2-7, the V gene TRBV4-1, with 8 positions matching TRBD2. There are 17 residues in the CDR3. The germline gives CDR1 MGHRA, CDR2 YSYEKL. The junction had 10 bases not matched to a gene; V was cut back by 3 bases and J by 0 bases. The CDR3 protein is CASSQTLSGASSYEQYF. For the CDR3, the DNA is TGCGCCAGCAGCCAGACACTTAGCGGGGCCAGCTCCTACGAGCAGTACTTC.

The chain is built from TRBV9 and TRBJ2-2; D remains unclear. Trimming took 4 bases from V and 0 from J, leaving 10 bases between them. Germline loops: CDR1 SGDLS, CDR2 YYNGEE. The CDR3 spans 15 residues. In DNA, the CDR3 is TGTGCCAGCAGCCCAACAGCCGCGAACACCGGGGAGCTGTTTTTT. Amino acids: CASSPTAANTGELFF.

The V and J genes are TRBV7-9 and TRBJ1-1; 9 nucleotides line up with TRBD1. Germline CDR1 reads SEHNR; CDR2 reads FQNEAQ (reference sequence). This CDR3 spans 15 amino acids. The V and J ends lost 5 bases and 3 bases, in that order; junction bases with no gene match: 7. Here the CDR3 DNA reads TGTGCCAGCAGCACCCTGGACAGGGGTTACACTGAAGCTTTCTTT. This codes for CASSTLDRGYTEAFF.